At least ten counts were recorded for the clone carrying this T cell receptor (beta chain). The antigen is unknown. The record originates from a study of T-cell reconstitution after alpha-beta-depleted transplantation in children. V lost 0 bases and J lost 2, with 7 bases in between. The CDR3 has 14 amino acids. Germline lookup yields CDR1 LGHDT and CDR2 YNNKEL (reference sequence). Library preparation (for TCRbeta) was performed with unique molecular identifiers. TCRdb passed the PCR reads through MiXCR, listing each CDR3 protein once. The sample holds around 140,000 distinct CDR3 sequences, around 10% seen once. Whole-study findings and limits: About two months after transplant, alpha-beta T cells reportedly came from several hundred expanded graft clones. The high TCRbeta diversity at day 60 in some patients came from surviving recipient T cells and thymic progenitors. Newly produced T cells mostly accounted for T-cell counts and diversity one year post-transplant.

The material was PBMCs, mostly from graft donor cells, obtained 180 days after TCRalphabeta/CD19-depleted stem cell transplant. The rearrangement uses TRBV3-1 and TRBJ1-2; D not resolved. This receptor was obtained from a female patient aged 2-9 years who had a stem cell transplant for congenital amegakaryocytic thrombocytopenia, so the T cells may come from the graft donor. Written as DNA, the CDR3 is TGTGCCAGCAGCCAAGATGTAGGGAACTATGGCTACACCTTC. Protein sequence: CASSQDVGNYGYTF.